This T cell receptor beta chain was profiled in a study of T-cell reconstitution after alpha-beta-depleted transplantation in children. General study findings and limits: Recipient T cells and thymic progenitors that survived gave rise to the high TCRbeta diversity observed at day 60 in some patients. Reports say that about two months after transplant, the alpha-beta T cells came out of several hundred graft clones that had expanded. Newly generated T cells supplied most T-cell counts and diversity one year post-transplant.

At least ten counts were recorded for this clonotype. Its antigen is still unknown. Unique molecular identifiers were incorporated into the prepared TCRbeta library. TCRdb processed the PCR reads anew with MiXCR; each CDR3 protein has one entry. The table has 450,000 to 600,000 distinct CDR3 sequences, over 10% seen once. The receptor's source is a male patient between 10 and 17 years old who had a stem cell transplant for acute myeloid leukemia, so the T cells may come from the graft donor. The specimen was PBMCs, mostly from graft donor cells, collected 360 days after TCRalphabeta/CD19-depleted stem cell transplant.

CDR3 loop: CASTMDSTVFQETQYF. The CDR3 coding sequence is TGTGCCAGCACCATGGACTCTACAGTCTTCCAAGAGACCCAGTACTTC. The V gene is TRBV12-3 or TRBV12-4, the J gene TRBJ2-5, with D possibly TRBD2 on 5 matching bases. CDR3 size: 16 residues. V lost 7 bases, J lost 1 base, and 19 bases lay in between.